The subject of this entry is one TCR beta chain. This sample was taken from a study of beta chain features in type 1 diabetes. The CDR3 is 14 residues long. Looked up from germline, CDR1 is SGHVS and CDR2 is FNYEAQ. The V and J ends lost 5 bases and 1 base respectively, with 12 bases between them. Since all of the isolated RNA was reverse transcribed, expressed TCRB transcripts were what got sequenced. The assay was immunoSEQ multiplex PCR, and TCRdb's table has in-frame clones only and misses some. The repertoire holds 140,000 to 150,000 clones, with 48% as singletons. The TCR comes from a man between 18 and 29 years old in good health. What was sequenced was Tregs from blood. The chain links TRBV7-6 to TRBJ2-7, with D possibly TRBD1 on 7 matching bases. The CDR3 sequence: CASSRGDRSYEQYF. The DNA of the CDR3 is TGTGCCAGCAGCCGCGGGGACAGATCCTACGAGCAGTACTTC.